This entry lists 18 T cell receptor beta chains sequenced from one sample in a study of CD8 T cells in ankylosing spondylitis. These receptors lack a known antigen. Whole-study findings and limits: There was a TCR beta motif, made of fewer than 10 highly homologous variants, that appeared characteristic of ankylosing spondylitis blood.

TCRdb analysed the 5' RACE reads with MiXCR anew, one entry per CDR3 protein. The sample carries fewer than 550,000 distinct CDR3 sequences, roughly 5.3% recorded once. The sequenced material came from blood, either unsorted or a sorted T cell fraction (not recorded which). The receptors were gathered from a male donor with ankylosing spondylitis.

This clonotype was counted many times. The chain uses TRBV6-5 and TRBJ2-3; 7 nucleotides match TRBD2. Trimming removed 4 bases from V and 5 bases from J; junction bases left unmatched: 9. The CDR3 runs 15 residues. Germline loops: CDR1 MNHEY, CDR2 SVGAGI. The CDR3 region has the DNA TGTGCCAGCAGTTCCGGAGGGAGGGCCGGAGATACGCAGTATTTT. This translates into CASSSGGRAGDTQYF.

Many counts were recorded for this clonotype. The chain is built from TRBV20-1 and TRBJ2-6; D uncertain. Germline lookup yields CDR1 DFQATT and CDR2 SNEGSKA (reference sequence). Between the trimmed V and J ends, which lost 6 bases and 0 bases, there was a span of 9 bases. The CDR3 consists of 14 residues. CDR3 DNA: TGCAGTGCGACAAGCAGCTCTGGGGCCAACGTCCTGACTTTC. Translating gives CSATSSSGANVLTF.

Many counts were recorded for this clonotype. V usage is TRBV10-1 and J usage is TRBJ1-5; no definite D call. The V gene lost 2 bases and the J gene lost 5 bases, with 13 bases spanning the gap. The germline V gene has CDR1 WNHNN and CDR2 SYGVQD (reference sequence). This CDR3 comprises 15 residues. CDR3 sequence: CASSEGKGADQPQHF. The CDR3 DNA follows: TGCGCCAGCAGTGAGGGAAAGGGCGCGGATCAGCCCCAGCATTTT.

Regarding this clonotype: A much larger clone lies one base from this, so it may be a read error. The chain recombines TRBV28 with TRBJ2-5; D call uncertain. Germline V CDR1 and CDR2: MDHEN, SYDVKM. V lost 7 bases, J lost 5 bases, and 26 bases lay in between. CDR3 size: 17 residues. For the CDR3, the DNA is TGTGCCAGCAACCTCCGCCCCAGCCAACACATTCAGGAGACCCAGTACTTC. This gives the protein CASNLRPSQHIQETQYF.

This clonotype was seen only a few times. The V gene is TRBV7-3, the J gene TRBJ2-5; 8 nucleotides agree with TRBD1. The CDR3 runs to 17 residues. V lost 5 bases to trimming and J lost 1 base; unmatched junction nucleotides: 12. Looked up from germline, CDR1 is SGHTA and CDR2 is FQGTGA. The CDR3 nucleotides are TGTGCCAGCAGCCCGACAGGGGTAGGCCTACGCCAAGAGACCCAGTACTTC. This encodes CASSPTGVGLRQETQYF.

The rearrangement links TRBV5-5 to TRBJ1-3; D is unresolved. The germline V gene encodes CDR1 SGHKS and CDR2 YYEKEE (reference sequence). CDR3 length equals 13 residues. Trimming took 8 bases from V and 6 from J, leaving 15 bases between them. The CDR3 is CARGPGPVNTIYF. Here the CDR3 DNA reads TGTGCCAGGGGCCCTGGGCCAGTAAACACCATATATTTT. Full variable domain (rest looked up from reference TRBV5-5 and TRBJ1-3): DAGVTQSPTHLIKTRGQQVTLRCSPISGHKSVSWYQQVLGQGPQFIFQYYEKEERGRGNFPDRFSARQFPNYSSELNVNALLLGDSALYLCARGPGPVNTIYFGEGSWLTVV.

V gene TRBV7-9 combines with J gene TRBJ2-3; 7 bases fit TRBD1. J gave up 0 bases and V 5 bases, and 5 bases lay outside the gene matches. Germline CDR1 SEHNR, CDR2 FQNEAQ (reference sequence). This CDR3 spans 15 amino acids. The CDR3, as DNA: TGTGCCAGCAGCGTCACAGGGGTTAGCACAGATACGCAGTATTTT. It translates to CASSVTGVSTDTQYF.

This clonotype was counted a few times. The V gene is TRBV6-1, the J gene TRBJ2-3, with D hard to call. This CDR3 region has 14 residues. V dropped 7 bases and J dropped 1 base, with 12 bases sitting between them. Per the germline V gene, CDR1 is MNHNS and CDR2 is SASEGT. This CDR3 is CASTQMPGTDTQYF. The CDR3 nucleotides are TGTGCCAGCACTCAAATGCCTGGCACAGATACGCAGTATTTT.

Only a few counts were recorded for this clonotype. The CDR3 nucleotides are TGTGCCAGCAGGGGGGAATCGGAGACCCAGTACTTC. It yields the protein CASRGESETQYF. V gene TRBV28 combines with J gene TRBJ2-5; the D call may be TRBD1 or TRBD2 (5 bases each). Germline values: CDR1 MDHEN, CDR2 SYDVKM. The length of the CDR3 is 12 residues. Deletions cut 6 bases from V and 5 bases from J, with 10 bases between.

In this sample, this clonotype turned up many times. This chain links TRBV5-6 with TRBJ1-2; D is perhaps TRBD1 (6 bases). Germline CDR1 SGHDT, CDR2 YYEEEE. The V end was cut by 5 bases, the J end by 8 bases, with 19 bases between. CDR3 size: 14 residues. CDR3 sequence reads: CASRTLGGLKGYTF. Written as DNA, the CDR3 is TGTGCCAGCAGGACGCTGGGGGGCTTGAAGGGCTACACCTTC.

This clonotype was picked up many times. The V call is TRBV28, the J call TRBJ1-5; a possible D gene is TRBD1 (5 bases). Germline values: CDR1 MDHEN, CDR2 SYDVKM. Trimming cost V 6 bases and J 1 base, with 10 bases left between them. The CDR3 spans 14 residues. CDR3 region: CASRLGGSNQPQHF. CDR3 bases: TGTGCCAGCAGATTGGGGGGAAGCAATCAGCCCCAGCATTTT.

The chain links TRBV5-6 to TRBJ2-1; tentative D call: TRBD2 (5 bases). Per germline, CDR1 SGHDT and CDR2 YYEEEE. CDR3 size: 16 residues. V gave up 0 bases and J gave up 3 bases, with 13 bases separating them. The CDR3 spells CASSLVRSSFYNEQFF. DNA of the CDR3: TGTGCCAGCAGCTTGGTTCGGTCTAGCTTCTACAATGAGCAGTTCTTC.

As regards this clonotype: A read error is possible here, since a much larger clone lies one base away. The chain combines TRBV25-1 with TRBJ2-1; D is undetermined. Trimming left V 8 bases short and J 9 bases short, with 14 bases between. The CDR3 covers 12 residues. Looked up from germline, CDR1 is MGHDK and CDR2 is SYGVNS. As DNA, the CDR3 is TGTGCCAGCGGTGCCTTGACTGCTGAGCAGTTCTTC. Its translation is CASGALTAEQFF.

This clonotype showed up many times. The chain joins TRBV25-1 to TRBJ2-5; D not resolved. The CDR3 contains 13 residues. Germline values: CDR1 MGHDK, CDR2 SYGVNS. The germline V and J ends were trimmed by 7 bases and 4 bases, with 13 bases remaining between them. DNA of the CDR3: TGTGCCAGCAAATTCGGCAGATTAGAGACCCAGTACTTC. Encoded protein: CASKFGRLETQYF.

This clonotype was counted at least ten times. The V and J genes are TRBV20-1 and TRBJ2-4; D might be TRBD2 (5 bases). The V and J ends lost 3 bases and 7 bases respectively, with 10 bases between them. Germline CDR1 reads DFQATT; CDR2 reads SNEGSKA (reference sequence). The CDR3 spans 12 residues. The CDR3 loop is CSARSLGNIQYF. The CDR3 coding sequence is TGCAGTGCTAGGTCACTAGGGAACATTCAGTACTTC.

This clonotype was picked up many times. This chain connects TRBV20-1 to TRBJ2-3; TRBD1 matches 7 bases. This CDR3 is built from 17 residues. Germline CDR1 and CDR2: DFQATT and SNEGSKA (reference sequence). The ends lost 2 bases at V and 2 bases at J; junction bases unmatched: 13. The CDR3 DNA is TGCAGTGCTAGAAGGTTTCGAGGGGGCTTTCTCACAGATACGCAGTATTTT. Amino acid sequence: CSARRFRGGFLTDTQYF.

Many counts were recorded for this clonotype. The rearrangement links TRBV5-6 to TRBJ1-1; 7 bases are a match to TRBD1. The germline CDR1 and CDR2 sequences are SGHDT and YYEEEE. CDR3 length equals 16 residues. V gave up 4 bases and J gave up 0 bases; unmatched junction bases: 9. The CDR3 spells CASSRRQGYMNTEAFF. CDR3 nucleotide sequence: TGTGCCAGCAGCCGAAGACAGGGATACATGAACACTGAAGCTTTCTTT.

This clonotype has a count of ten or more. The chain has TRBV24-1 and TRBJ2-1, with TRBD1 matching 7 bases. The CDR3 extends over 14 amino acids. V lost 6 bases and J lost 6; bases outside the gene matches: 7. The germline CDR1 and CDR2 sequences are KGHDR and SFDVKD. This chain's CDR3 is CATSYRGRINEQFF. The CDR3 region has the DNA TGTGCCACCAGTTATAGGGGGCGCATCAATGAGCAGTTCTTC.